These 16 T cell receptor beta chains came from one sample sequenced in a study of blood T cells in healthy people across ages. PCR was performed a second time for roughly 7 to 12 cycles using a sample-barcoded 5' primer and a J-beta primer mix. TCRdb analysed the 5' RACE reads with MiXCR anew, one entry per CDR3 protein. The data contain roughly 800,000 distinct CDR3 sequences, roughly 24% of them singletons. These records were also assigned to another study, of T cells of mothers and their children.

The sequencing input was blood. The receptors originated from a boy aged 5 to 17 in good health.

This clonotype has more than one count but fewer than ten. This chain joins TRBV11-2 and TRBJ2-3, with 7 bases matching TRBD2. The CDR3 is 15 residues long. With 5 bases clipped from V and 3 bases from J, the junction kept 8 bases outside the gene matches. Germline CDR1 and CDR2: SGHAT and FQNNGV. The CDR3 loop reads CASSPLREGTDTQYF. DNA for the CDR3: TGTGCCAGCAGCCCCCTGAGGGAGGGTACAGATACGCAGTATTTT.

The chain couples TRBV20-1 to TRBJ2-7; D is undetermined. The CDR3 runs to 15 residues. Germline V CDR1 and CDR2: DFQATT, SNEGSKA (reference sequence). Trimming shortened V by 5 bases and J by 4 bases, and 21 bases separated the two germline ends. The CDR3 DNA follows: TGCAGTGCTGGGTCCTCGCCCTATCCTCCGTACGAGCAGTACTTC. As protein: CSAGSSPYPPYEQYF.

This clonotype has only a few counts. The rearrangement joins TRBV11-1 to TRBJ2-5; D unclear. The end of the DNA is better explained by TRBJ2-7, so the J call may be wrong. The CDR3 runs to 14 residues. In germline, CDR1 is SGHAT, CDR2 FQDESV (reference sequence). The CDR3 sequence: CASSFDLSSYEQYF. As DNA, the CDR3 is TGTGCCAGCAGCTTTGATTTGAGCTCCTACGAGCAGTACTTC.

The rearrangement links TRBV6-1 to TRBJ2-5; D may match TRBD1 or TRBD2 (6 bases each). The DNA matches TRBJ2-1 better at its end, which makes the J call doubtful. Germline V gene data show CDR1 as MNHNS and CDR2 as SASEGT. This CDR3 region has 16 residues. CDR3 protein: CASSRPSTGAGNEQFF. The CDR3 DNA reads as TGTGCCAGCAGCCGACCCAGTACGGGGGCCGGCAATGAGCAGTTCTTC.

This clonotype occurred a few times. The gene calls are TRBV29-1 and TRBJ2-4; D may correspond to TRBD1 or TRBD2 (5 bases each). This CDR3 spans 13 amino acids. V was clipped by 4 bases and J by 3 bases, with 10 bases between them. Germline values: CDR1 SQVTM, CDR2 ANQGSEA. CDR3: CSVGTGGKNIQYF. CDR3 DNA sequence: TGCAGCGTTGGGACTGGGGGCAAAAACATTCAGTACTTC.

V gene TRBV29-1 combines with J gene TRBJ1-2; a weak D match, TRBD1 (5 bases). This CDR3 spans 13 amino acids. V lost 1 base, J lost 8 bases, and 14 bases lay in between. Germline loops: CDR1 SQVTM, CDR2 ANQGSEA. CDR3 nucleotide sequence: TGCAGCGTTGAAGGGGGGGTGAAGGGCGGCTACACCTTC. This sequence encodes CSVEGGVKGGYTF.

This clonotype was recorded a few times. The chain recombines TRBV12-3 or TRBV12-4 with TRBJ2-3; D ambiguous. The germline V and J ends were trimmed by 7 bases and 4 bases, with 15 bases remaining between them. The CDR3 has 14 residues. The CDR3 reads CASTSYPRADTQYF. The CDR3 DNA reads as TGTGCCAGCACCTCGTACCCCCGCGCAGATACGCAGTATTTT.

Ten or more counts support this clonotype. CDR3 nucleotides: TGTGCCAGCAGTTTAGGTCCCGGTGGGACCCAGTACTTC. Translation: CASSLGPGGTQYF. V gene TRBV12-3 or TRBV12-4 combines with J gene TRBJ2-5; D unclear. The CDR3 has 13 amino acids. V was cut by 1 base and J by 7 bases, with 10 bases left in between.

The chain recombines TRBV7-9 with TRBJ1-2; perhaps TRBD1 as D (6 bases). CDR1 is SEHNR and CDR2 is FQNEAQ in the germline V gene (reference sequence). The CDR3 loop spans 13 amino acids. The V end lost 3 bases, the J end lost 8 bases, and 13 bases lay between the germline ends. CDR3: CASSFAKGDGYTF. CDR3 DNA: TGTGCCAGCAGCTTTGCTAAGGGGGACGGCTACACCTTC.

This clonotype has a single count. The junction shows a germline mismatch at one end, possibly a read error. The chain employs TRBV28 and TRBJ2-1; perhaps TRBD2 as D (5 bases). The CDR3 covers 14 residues. Germline-derived CDR1 and CDR2 are MDHEN and SYDVKM. CDR3 DNA sequence: TGTGCCAGCAGTGCCCACCTAGCCGCCAATAAGCAGTTCTTC. Translating it yields CASSAHLAANKQFF.

This clonotype was observed a handful of times. The V gene is TRBV7-9, the J gene TRBJ1-4, with D perhaps matching TRBD1 (5 bases). Germline CDR1 is SEHNR and CDR2 is FQNEAQ (reference sequence). V lost 6 bases to trimming and J lost 6 bases, with 17 bases between them. The CDR3 covers 15 residues. CDR3 coding DNA: TGTGCCAGCAGACTCACCGGGGCCGGGGATGAAAAACTGTTTTTT. Its protein product is CASRLTGAGDEKLFF. Full variable domain (outside the CDR3, taken from reference TRBV7-9 and TRBJ1-4): DTGVSQNPRHKITKRGQNVTFRCDPISEHNRLYWYRQTLGQGPEFLTYFQNEAQLEKSRLLSDRFSAERPKGSFSTLEIQRTEQGDSAMYLCASRLTGAGDEKLFFGSGTQLSVL.

The J gene is TRBJ1-3, the V gene TRBV6-1; D remains unclear. Germline V gives CDR1 MNHNS, CDR2 SASEGT. With 5 bases removed from V and 4 bases from J, the gap between germline ends came to 15 bases. This CDR3 region has 15 residues. The chain's CDR3 is CASSPWGLSGNTIYF. The CDR3 DNA reads TGTGCCAGCAGTCCCTGGGGATTGTCAGGAAACACCATATATTTT.

The chain combines TRBV12-3 or TRBV12-4 with TRBJ2-6; a weak D match, TRBD1 (5 bases). The length of the CDR3 is 16 residues. Trimming pared 3 bases from V and 0 bases from J, leaving 9 bases between. In nucleotides, the CDR3 is TGTGCCAGCAGTTTGGACCAGGGCTCTGGGGCCAACGTCCTGACTTTC. This sequence encodes CASSLDQGSGANVLTF.

The chain uses TRBV12-3 or TRBV12-4 and TRBJ2-7; 10 bases are a match to TRBD2. CDR3 length: 15 amino acids. V gave up 1 base and J gave up 9 bases; unmatched junction bases: 9. The CDR3 DNA reads TGTGCCAGCAGTTTAGGAAGTAGCGGGGGGACCGGGCAGTACTTC. Translating gives CASSLGSSGGTGQYF.

This clonotype was seen a few times. This chain links TRBV29-1 with TRBJ2-5; D unclear. The tail of the sequence fits TRBJ2-1 better, so the J call may be wrong. Germline-derived CDR1 and CDR2 are SQVTM and ANQGSEA. The CDR3 length is 12 residues. CDR3 region: CSVEIRANEQFF. CDR3 bases: TGCAGCGTTGAAATCAGAGCAAATGAGCAGTTCTTC.

About this clonotype: Germline and junction disagree at one end, which may indicate a read error. The chain carries TRBV7-7 and TRBJ2-7; D perhaps matches TRBD2 (6 bases). Germline V CDR1 and CDR2: SSHAT, FNYEAQ (reference sequence). This CDR3 is 13 amino acids long. For the CDR3, the DNA is TGTGCTAGCAGCCCGGGGTCGGGGGAAGAGCAGTACTTC. It yields the protein CASSPGSGEEQYF.